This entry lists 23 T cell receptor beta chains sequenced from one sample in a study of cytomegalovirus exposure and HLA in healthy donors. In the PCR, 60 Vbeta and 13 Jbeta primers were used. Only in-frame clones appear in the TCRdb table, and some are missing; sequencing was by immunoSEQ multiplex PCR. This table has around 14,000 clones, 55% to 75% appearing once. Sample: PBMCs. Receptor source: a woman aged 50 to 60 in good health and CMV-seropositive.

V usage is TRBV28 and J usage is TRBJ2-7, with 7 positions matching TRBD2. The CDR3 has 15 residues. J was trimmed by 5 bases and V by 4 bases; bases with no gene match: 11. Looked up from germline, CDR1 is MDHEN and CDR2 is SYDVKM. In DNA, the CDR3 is TGTGCCAGCAGTTCCCCGGGGGGAAAGGGGCACGAGCAGTACTTC. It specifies CASSSPGGKGHEQYF.

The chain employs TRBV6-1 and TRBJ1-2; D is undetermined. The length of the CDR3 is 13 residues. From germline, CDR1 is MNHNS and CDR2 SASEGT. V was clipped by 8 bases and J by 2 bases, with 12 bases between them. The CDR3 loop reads CASSSEKNYGYTF. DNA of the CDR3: TGTGCCAGCTCGTCGGAGAAGAACTATGGCTACACCTTC.

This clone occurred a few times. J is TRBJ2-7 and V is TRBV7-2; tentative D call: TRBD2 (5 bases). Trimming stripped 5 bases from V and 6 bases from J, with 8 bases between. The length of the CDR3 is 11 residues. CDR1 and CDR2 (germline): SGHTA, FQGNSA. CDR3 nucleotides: TGTGCCAGCAGCGAGGGAGCCGAGCAGTACTTC. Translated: CASSEGAEQYF.

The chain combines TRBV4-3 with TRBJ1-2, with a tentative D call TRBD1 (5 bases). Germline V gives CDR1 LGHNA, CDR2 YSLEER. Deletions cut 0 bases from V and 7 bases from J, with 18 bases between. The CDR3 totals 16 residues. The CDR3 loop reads CASSQDSSGGAGGYTF. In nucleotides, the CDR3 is TGCGCCAGCAGCCAAGATAGTAGTGGAGGGGCCGGTGGCTACACCTTC.

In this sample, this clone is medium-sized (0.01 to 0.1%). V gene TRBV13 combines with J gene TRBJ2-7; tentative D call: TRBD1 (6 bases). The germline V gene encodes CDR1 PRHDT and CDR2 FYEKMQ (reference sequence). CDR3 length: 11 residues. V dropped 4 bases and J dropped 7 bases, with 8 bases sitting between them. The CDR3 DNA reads TGTGCCAGCAGCTACGGACAGGAGCAGTACTTC. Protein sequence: CASSYGQEQYF.

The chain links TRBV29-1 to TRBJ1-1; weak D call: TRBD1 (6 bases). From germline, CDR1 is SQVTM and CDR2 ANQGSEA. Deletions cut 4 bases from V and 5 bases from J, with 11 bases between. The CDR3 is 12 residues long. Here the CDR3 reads CSVAGAITEAFF. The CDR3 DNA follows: TGCAGCGTTGCAGGGGCGATAACTGAAGCTTTCTTT.

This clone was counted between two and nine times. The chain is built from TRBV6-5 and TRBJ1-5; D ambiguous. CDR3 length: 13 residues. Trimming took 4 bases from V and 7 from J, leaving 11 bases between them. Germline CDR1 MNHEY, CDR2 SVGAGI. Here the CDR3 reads CASSSRRGQPQHF. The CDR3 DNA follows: TGTGCCAGCAGTTCCCGCCGGGGACAGCCCCAGCATTTT.

The CDR3 is CASTGRGDSYEQYF. The CDR3 DNA is TGTGCCAGCACTGGGCGGGGGGACTCCTACGAGCAGTACTTC. The chain links TRBV6-6 to TRBJ2-7; 8 nucleotides match TRBD2. The CDR3 has 14 amino acids. With 7 bases clipped from V and 0 bases from J, the junction kept 5 bases outside the gene matches. Germline V gene data show CDR1 as MNHNY and CDR2 as SVGAGI (reference sequence).

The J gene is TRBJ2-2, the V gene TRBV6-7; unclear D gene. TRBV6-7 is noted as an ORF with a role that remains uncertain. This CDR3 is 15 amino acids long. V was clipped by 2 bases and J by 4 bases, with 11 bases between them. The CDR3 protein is CASSYMVSGTGELFF. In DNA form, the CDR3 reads TGTGCCAGCAGTTACATGGTGTCGGGCACCGGGGAGCTGTTTTTT.

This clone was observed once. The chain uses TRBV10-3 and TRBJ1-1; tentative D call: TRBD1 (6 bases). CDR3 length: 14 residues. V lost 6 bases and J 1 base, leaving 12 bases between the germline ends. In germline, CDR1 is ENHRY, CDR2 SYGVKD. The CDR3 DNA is TGTGCCATCAGGCCGGACAGACAGAACACTGAAGCTTTCTTT. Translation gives CAIRPDRQNTEAFF.

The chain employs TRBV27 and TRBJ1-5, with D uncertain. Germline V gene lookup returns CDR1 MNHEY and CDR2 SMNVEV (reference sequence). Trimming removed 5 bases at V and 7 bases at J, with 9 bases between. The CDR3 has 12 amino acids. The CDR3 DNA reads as TGTGCCAGCAGTGCTGCGGCGCAGCCCCAGCATTTT. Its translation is CASSAAAQPQHF.

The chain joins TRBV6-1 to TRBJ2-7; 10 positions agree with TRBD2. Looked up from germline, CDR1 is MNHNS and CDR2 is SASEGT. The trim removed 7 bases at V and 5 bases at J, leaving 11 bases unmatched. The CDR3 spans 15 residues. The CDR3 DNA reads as TGTGCCAGCAACCCGTCTAGCGGGAGTATCCACGAGCAGTACTTC. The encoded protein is CASNPSSGSIHEQYF.

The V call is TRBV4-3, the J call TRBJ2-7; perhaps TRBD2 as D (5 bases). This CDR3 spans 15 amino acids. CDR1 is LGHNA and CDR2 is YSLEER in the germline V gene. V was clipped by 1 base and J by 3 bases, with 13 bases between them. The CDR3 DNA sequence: TGCGCCAGCAGCCAAGGTGTAAGCGGCAGCTACGAGCAGTACTTC. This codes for CASSQGVSGSYEQYF.

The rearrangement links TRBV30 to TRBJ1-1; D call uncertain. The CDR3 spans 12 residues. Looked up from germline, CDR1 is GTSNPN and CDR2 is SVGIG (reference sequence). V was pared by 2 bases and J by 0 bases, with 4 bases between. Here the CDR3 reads CAWSQMNTEAFF. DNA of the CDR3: TGTGCCTGGAGTCAGATGAACACTGAAGCTTTCTTT.

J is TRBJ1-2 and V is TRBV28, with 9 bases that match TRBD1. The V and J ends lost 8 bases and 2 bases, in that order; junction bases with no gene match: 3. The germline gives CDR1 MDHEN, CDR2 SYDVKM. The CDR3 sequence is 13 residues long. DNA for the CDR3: TGTGCCAGCCGGACAGGGGAAAACTATGGCTACACCTTC. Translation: CASRTGENYGYTF.

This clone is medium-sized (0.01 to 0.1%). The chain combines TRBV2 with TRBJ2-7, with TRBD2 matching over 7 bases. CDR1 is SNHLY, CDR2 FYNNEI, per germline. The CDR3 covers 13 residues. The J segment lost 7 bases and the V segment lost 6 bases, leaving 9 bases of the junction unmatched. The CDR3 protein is CASRGLESREQYF. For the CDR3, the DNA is TGTGCCAGCAGAGGACTAGAGAGTAGAGAGCAGTACTTC.

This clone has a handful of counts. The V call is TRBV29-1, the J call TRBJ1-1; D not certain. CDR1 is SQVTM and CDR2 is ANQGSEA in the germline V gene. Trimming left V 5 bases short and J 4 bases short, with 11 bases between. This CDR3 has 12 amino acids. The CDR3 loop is CSVRPAGTEAFF. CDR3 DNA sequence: TGCAGCGTTCGTCCGGCGGGCACTGAAGCTTTCTTT.

CDR3 sequence: CASTQDSTLYYEQYF. The CDR3 coding sequence is TGTGCCAGCACGCAGGACAGCACACTCTACTACGAGCAGTACTTC. V gene TRBV5-8 combines with J gene TRBJ2-7; TRBD1 is a possible D gene (6 bases). The germline V gene has CDR1 SGHTS and CDR2 YDEGEE. There are 15 residues in the CDR3. The V and J ends lost 6 bases and 3 bases respectively, with 19 bases between them.

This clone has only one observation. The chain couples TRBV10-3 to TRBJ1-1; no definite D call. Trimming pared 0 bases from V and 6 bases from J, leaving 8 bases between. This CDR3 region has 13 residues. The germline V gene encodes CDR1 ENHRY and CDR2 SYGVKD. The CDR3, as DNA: TGTGCCATCAGTGAGTCGCGGGGATCTGAAGCTTTCTTT. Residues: CAISESRGSEAFF.

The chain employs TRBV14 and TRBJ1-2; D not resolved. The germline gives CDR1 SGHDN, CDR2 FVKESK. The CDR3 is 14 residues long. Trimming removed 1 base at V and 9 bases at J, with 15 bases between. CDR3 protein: CASSQGTGYRRYTF. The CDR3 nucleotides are TGTGCCAGCAGCCAAGGGACTGGCTACCGACGCTACACCTTC.

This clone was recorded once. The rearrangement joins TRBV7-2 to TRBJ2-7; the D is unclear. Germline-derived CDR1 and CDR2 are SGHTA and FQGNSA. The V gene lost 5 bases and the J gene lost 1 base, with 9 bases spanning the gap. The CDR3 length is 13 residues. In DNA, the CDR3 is TGTGCCAGCAGCACGAGGCGGTCCTACGAGCAGTACTTC. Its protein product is CASSTRRSYEQYF.

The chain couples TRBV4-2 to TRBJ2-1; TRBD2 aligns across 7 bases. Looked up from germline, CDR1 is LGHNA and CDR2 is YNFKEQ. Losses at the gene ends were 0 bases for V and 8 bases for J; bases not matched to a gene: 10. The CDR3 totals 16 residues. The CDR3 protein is CASSQEGREWIDEQFF. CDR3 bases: TGTGCCAGCAGCCAAGAGGGGCGGGAGTGGATCGATGAGCAGTTCTTC.

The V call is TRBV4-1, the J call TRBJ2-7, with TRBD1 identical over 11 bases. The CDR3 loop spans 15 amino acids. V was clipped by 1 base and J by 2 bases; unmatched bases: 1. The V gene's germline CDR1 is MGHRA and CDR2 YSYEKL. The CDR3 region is CASSQGTGGPYEQYF. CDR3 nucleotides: TGCGCCAGCAGCCAAGGGACAGGGGGCCCCTACGAGCAGTACTTC.